What follows are 9 T cell receptor beta chains derived from one specimen sequenced in a study of Graves' ophthalmopathy and Graves' hyperthyroidism. Investigators amplified TCR beta CDR3 regions from RNA transcripts. An initial RT-PCR round employing HTBI primers preceded a second-round multiplex PCR. TCRdb fed the multiplex PCR reads into MiXCR, producing one record per CDR3 protein. The sample holds about 740,000 distinct CDR3 sequences; roughly two fifths are singletons and the top ten take 35% to 55%. The specimen was peripheral blood. These receptors originate from an adult man with Graves' ophthalmopathy.

This chain links TRBV25-1 with TRBJ2-5; 12 bases map to TRBD1. Losses at the gene ends were 6 bases for V and 6 bases for J; bases not matched to a gene: 8. Germline loops: CDR1 MGHDK, CDR2 SYGVNS. The CDR3 consists of 15 residues. The CDR3 loop reads CASSFGTGGRKTQYF. The CDR3 bases are TGTGCCAGCAGCTTCGGGACAGGGGGCAGGAAGACCCAGTACTTC.

This clonotype turned up a few times. The chain links TRBV7-9 to TRBJ1-1; D is perhaps TRBD1 (5 bases). Germline V CDR1 and CDR2: SEHNR, FQNEAQ (reference sequence). V was shortened by 3 bases and J by 4 bases, with 9 bases between the two germline ends. The CDR3 spans 13 residues. The CDR3 protein is CASSLRGSTEAFF. As DNA, the CDR3 is TGTGCCAGCAGCTTGCGGGGGAGCACTGAAGCTTTCTTT.

The table lists this clonotype with many counts. DNA of the CDR3: TGTGCCAGCAGCTTAAAACAGAGAGCTAGAACTTTCTTT. This translates into CASSLKQRARTFF. This sequence joins TRBV11-2 and TRBJ1-1; D is ambiguous. The CDR3 is 13 amino acids. The V and J ends lost 2 bases and 12 bases respectively, with 16 bases between them. CDR1 SGHAT and CDR2 FQNNGV come from the germline V gene.

As regards this clonotype: A much larger clonotype is one base distant, so this may be a read error. V gene TRBV19 combines with J gene TRBJ1-1; the D is unclear. This CDR3 has 14 residues. Germline V gene lookup returns CDR1 LNHDA and CDR2 SQIVND (reference sequence). CDR3 sequence reads: CASSMSSLGTEALF. DNA of the CDR3: TGTGCCAGTAGTATGAGCAGTCTGGGCACTGAAGCTTTGTTT. The variable domain in full, with the rest retrieved from reference TRBV19 and TRBJ1-1, is DGGITQSPKYLFRKEGQNVTLSCEQNLNHDAMYWYRQDPGQGLRLIYYSQIVNDFQKGDIAEGYSVSREKKESFPLTVTSAQKNPTAFYLCASSMSSLGTEALFGQGTRLTVV.

The rearrangement joins TRBV7-9 to TRBJ2-5, with 10 bases fitting TRBD2. From germline, CDR1 is SEHNR and CDR2 FQNEAQ (reference sequence). J gave up 1 base and V 7 bases, and 6 bases lay outside the gene matches. The CDR3 is made up of 15 amino acids. The CDR3 DNA reads TGTGCCAGCAAGCTAGCGGGAGCAAGCCAAGAGACCCAGTACTTC. This translates into CASKLAGASQETQYF.

Note on this clonotype: It may be a read error: a sequence one base away is much more abundant. The chain carries TRBV7-3 and TRBJ2-5; 10 nucleotides match TRBD2. Germline V CDR1 and CDR2: SGHTA, FQGTGA. CDR3 size: 15 residues. The CDR3 protein is CASSHSGRPGETQCF. CDR3 DNA: TGTGCCAGCAGCCATAGCGGGAGGCCTGGAGAGACCCAGTGCTTC.

A word on this clonotype: This may be a read error, as it is one base from a much larger clone. This chain uses TRBV7-6 with TRBJ1-1; the D is unclear. The CDR3 sequence is 13 residues long. The germline CDR1 and CDR2 sequences are SGHVS and FNYEAQ. In DNA form, the CDR3 reads TGTGTCAGCAGCTCGGAATTGGACACTGAAGCTTTCTTT. This sequence encodes CVSSSELDTEAFF.

The J gene is TRBJ1-4, the V gene TRBV6-1, with D uncertain. Germline V lookup: CDR1 MNHNS, CDR2 SASEGT. The V end was cut by 6 bases, the J end by 0 bases, with 11 bases between. This CDR3 is 15 amino acids long. Written as DNA, the CDR3 is TGTGCCAGCAGAAGTTACAGATCAACTAATGAAAAACTGTTTTTT. It yields the protein CASRSYRSTNEKLFF.

The CDR3 nucleotides read TGCAGCGTCGGTGGAAACTTAGGTGGGACAGCCTATGGCTACACCTTC. Protein product: CSVGGNLGGTAYGYTF. V and J are TRBV29-1 and TRBJ1-2; 7 bases align to TRBD1. Per germline, CDR1 SQVTM and CDR2 ANQGSEA. The CDR3 consists of 16 residues. The V segment lost 6 bases and the J segment 4 bases; nucleotides outside the gene matches: 17. The whole variable domain, remainder taken from reference TRBV29-1 and TRBJ1-2, is SAVISQKPSRDICQRGTSLTIQCQVDSQVTMMFWYRQQPGQSLTLIATANQGSEATYESGFVIDKFPISRPNLTFSTLTVSNMSPEDSSIYLCSVGGNLGGTAYGYTFGSGTRLTVV.